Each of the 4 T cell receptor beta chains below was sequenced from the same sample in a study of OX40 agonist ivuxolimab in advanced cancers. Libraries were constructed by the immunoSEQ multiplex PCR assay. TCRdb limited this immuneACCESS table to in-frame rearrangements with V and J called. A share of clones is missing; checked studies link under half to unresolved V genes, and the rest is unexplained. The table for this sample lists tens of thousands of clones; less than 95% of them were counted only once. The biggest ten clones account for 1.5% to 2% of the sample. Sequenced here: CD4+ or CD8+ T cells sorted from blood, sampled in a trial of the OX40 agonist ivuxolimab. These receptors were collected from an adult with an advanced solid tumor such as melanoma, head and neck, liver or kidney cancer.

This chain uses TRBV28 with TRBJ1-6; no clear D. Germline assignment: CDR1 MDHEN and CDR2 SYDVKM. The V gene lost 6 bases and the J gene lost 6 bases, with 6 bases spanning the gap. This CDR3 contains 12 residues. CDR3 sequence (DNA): TGTGCCAGCAGGGCGGTTAATTCACCCCTCCACTTT. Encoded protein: CASRAVNSPLHF.

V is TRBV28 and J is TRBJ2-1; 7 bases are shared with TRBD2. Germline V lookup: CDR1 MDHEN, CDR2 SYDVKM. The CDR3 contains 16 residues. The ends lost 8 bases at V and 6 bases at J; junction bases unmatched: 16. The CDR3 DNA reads TGTGCCAGCGGAAAGAGCGGGACCCCTCTGGGCAATGAGCAGTTCTTC. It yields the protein CASGKSGTPLGNEQFF. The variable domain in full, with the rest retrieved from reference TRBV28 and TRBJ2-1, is DVKVTQSSRYLVKRTGEKVFLECVQDMDHENMFWYRQDPGLGLRLIYFSYDVKMKEKGDIPEGYSVSREKKERFSLILESASTNQTSMYLCASGKSGTPLGNEQFFGPGTRLTVL.

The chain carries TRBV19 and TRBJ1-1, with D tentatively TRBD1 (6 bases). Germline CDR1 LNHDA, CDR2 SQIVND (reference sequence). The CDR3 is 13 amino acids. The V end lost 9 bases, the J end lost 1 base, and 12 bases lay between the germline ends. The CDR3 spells CASQQGQNTEAFF. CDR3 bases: TGTGCCAGCCAACAGGGCCAGAACACTGAAGCTTTCTTT.

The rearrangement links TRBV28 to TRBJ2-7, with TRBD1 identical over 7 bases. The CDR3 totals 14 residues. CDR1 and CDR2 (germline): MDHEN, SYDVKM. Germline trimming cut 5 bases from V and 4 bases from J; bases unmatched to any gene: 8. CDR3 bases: TGTGCCAGCAGTACGCCCGGGACAGCGTACGAGCAGTACTTC. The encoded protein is CASSTPGTAYEQYF.